This is a list of T cell receptor beta chains from one sample in a study of T cell repertoires in cytomegalovirus infection. These receptors' antigens are unknown. Each CDR3 protein is one row after TCRdb ran MiXCR on the reads. The data show about 7,500 distinct CDR3 sequences, 55% seen once. The specimen was PBMCs, sequenced either directly or after in vitro stimulation (not recorded which). Source of these receptors: a human donor in good health (CMV status not recorded). Some clones in this sample may be carry-over from other donors' samples. CDR3s include the opening cysteine and the closing phenylalanine or tryptophan. D genes are given only for firm matches. Clone size is shown for a subset of rows, as once, few, many or a class of expanded clone.

>TRBV7-9|TRBD1|medium-sized|TRBJ2-1
TGTGCCAGCAGCTTACGAGGTCAGGGGGATGGGGATGAGCAGTTCTTC
CASSLRGQGDGDEQFF
>TRBV12-5|NA|NA|TRBJ2-1
TGTGCTAGTGGTTTGGTATCGGTAATATTGTCCGTCCCCTACAATGAGCAGTTCTTC
CASGLVSVILSVPYNEQFF
>TRBV4-1|TRBD1|medium-sized|TRBJ1-3
TGCGCCAGCAGCCAAACGACAGGGCGGAAAAACACCATATATTTT
CASSQTTGRKNTIYF
>TRBV3-1|NA|few|TRBJ1-1
TGTGCCAGCAGCCCCTCCTTCCAACCGAACACTGAAGCTTTCTTT
CASSPSFQPNTEAFF
>TRBV29-1|TRBD1|NA|TRBJ1-4
TGCAGCTTGCCCGGGACAGCAACTAATGAAAAACTGTTTTTT
CSLPGTATNEKLFF
>TRBV6-2/TRBV6-3|TRBD2|NA|TRBJ2-1
TGTGCCAGCAGTTACTCTCTAGCGGGGGGTTACAATGAGCAGTTCTTC
CASSYSLAGGYNEQFF
>TRBV13|NA|NA|TRBJ2-1
TGTGCCAGCAGAAGAGGTGCTATCCCCTACAATGAGCAGTTCTTC
CASRRGAIPYNEQFF
>TRBV18|NA|NA|TRBJ1-4
TGTGCCAGCTCACCACGGTACCAAAATGAAAAACTGTTTTTT
CASSPRYQNEKLFF
>TRBV7-2|NA|NA|TRBJ2-1
TGTGCCAGCAGCCCATCTACGAGGAAAGTTGAGCAGTTCTTC
CASSPSTRKVEQFF
>TRBV5-5|NA|NA|TRBJ2-2
TGTGCCAGCAGCTCGGGTACAGAGAACACCGGGGAGCTGTTTTTT
CASSSGTENTGELFF
>TRBV7-4|TRBD1|NA|TRBJ1-4
TGTGCCAGCAGCGCGGGACAGGGCTGGGAAAAACTGTTTTTT
CASSAGQGWEKLFF
>TRBV19|NA|NA|TRBJ1-6
TGTGCCAGTAGAGACCGTAGGGCCAGAGAAACTGCACCCCTCCAATTT
CASRDRRARETAPLQF
>TRBV7-9|NA|few|TRBJ2-1
TGTGCCAGCAGGTTGGGAATATCCACCTACAATGAGCAGTTCTTC
CASRLGISTYNEQFF
>TRBV11-2|NA|few|TRBJ2-1
TGTGCCAGCAGCTTAGAGTTCGCCACCTCGGCCCAAAGCTCCTACAATGAGCAGTTCTTC
CASSLEFATSAQSSYNEQFF
>TRBV20-1|NA|NA|TRBJ2-2
TGCAGTGCTAGACCTATTTCCGGGACCCGGAACACCGGGGAGCTGTTTTTT
CSARPISGTRNTGELFF
>TRBV4-1|NA|few|TRBJ1-3
TGCGCCAGCAGCCAAGAACGGGCCCGCGACACCATATATTTT
CASSQERARDTIYF
>TRBV5-1|NA|NA|TRBJ2-2
TGCGCCAGCCGAGGGGGGTACAACACCGGGGAGCTGTTTTTT
CASRGGYNTGELFF
>TRBV7-2|TRBD2|many|TRBJ2-3
TGTGCCAGCAGCTGGCCCGGGAGGTACACAGATACGCAGTATTTT
CASSWPGRYTDTQYF
>TRBV7-9|NA|NA|TRBJ2-1
TGTGCCAGCAGCGTGTTGGGAATATCCACCTACAATGAGCTGCACTTC
CASSVLGISTYNELHF
>TRBV20-1|NA|NA|TRBJ1-5
TGCAGTGCGAGTATCCCAGCGGGGTATATCAATCAGCCCCAGCATTTT
CSASIPAGYINQPQHF
>TRBV4-1|TRBD1|NA|TRBJ1-5
TGCGCCAGCAGCCAGGAACAGGGGACTCAGCCCCAGCATTTT
CASSQEQGTQPQHF
>TRBV7-9|TRBD1|few|TRBJ1-3
TGTGCCAGCAGCCCTGACAGGGTGCATTTAGGAAACACCATATATTTT
CASSPDRVHLGNTIYF
>TRBV7-4|TRBD2|NA|TRBJ2-5
TGTGCCAGCAGCTTAGGGCCGGGGACTAACCAAGAGACCCAGTACTTC
CASSLGPGTNQETQYF
>TRBV20-1|TRBD1|large|TRBJ1-5
TGCAGTGCTTGGGACAGGGGGCTTTATAGCAATCAGCCCCAGCATTTT
CSAWDRGLYSNQPQHF
>TRBV7-2|NA|once|TRBJ2-1
TGTGCCAGCAGCTTAAGTTGGAGGGAGTGGGGCAATGAGCAGTTCTTC
CASSLSWREWGNEQFF
>TRBV7-2|NA|NA|TRBJ2-7
TGTGCCAGCAGCTCGTGGGGCGAGGAGCAGTACTTC
CASSSWGEEQYF
>TRBV6-5|NA|NA|TRBJ2-7
TGTGCCAGTCAGGTTAGCTCCTACGAGCAGTACTTC
CASQVSSYEQYF
>TRBV7-6|NA|many|TRBJ1-5
TGTTACAGCAGCCCCGAAACATACAGCAATCAGCCCCATCATTTT
CYSSPETYSNQPHHF
>TRBV6-4|NA|few|TRBJ1-1
TGTGCCAGCAGTGCGGGCCCAGGTACGACTGAAGCTTTCTTT
CASSAGPGTTEAFF
>TRBV4-1|NA|NA|TRBJ1-2
TGCGCCAGCAGCCAAGAACGGCGAACTGGTGGCTACACCTTC
CASSQERRTGGYTF
>TRBV7-9|NA|NA|TRBJ2-1
TGTTCCAGCAGCTTGTTGGGAATTTCCACCTACCATGAGCCGTTCTTC
CSSSLLGISTYHEPFF
>TRBV5-8|NA|few|TRBJ1-6
TGTGCCAGCACCGCGGTGAGGGCACTTGGGGGCTTCTTGGAAAGCTCCTATAATTCACCCCTCCACTTT
CASTAVRALGGFLESSYNSPLHF
>TRBV7-2|NA|few|TRBJ2-7
TGTGCCAGCAGGCCCCCCGGAGGGGCATCCTACGAGCAGTACTTC
CASRPPGGASYEQYF
>TRBV7-2|NA|once|TRBJ2-1
TGTGCCAGCAGCTTGGGGGGAATATCCACCTACAAGGAGAAGTTCTTC
CASSLGGISTYKEKFF
>TRBV7-2|TRBD1|many|TRBJ2-1
TGTGCCAGCAGCTTGGCCGGGACAGGGACTCTTACGTTGTTCTTC
CASSLAGTGTLTLFF
>TRBV2|NA|NA|TRBJ1-2
TGTGCCAGCAAGGGCAGCCTCTCCCCCTGGGGAGGATACTCCTTC
CASKGSLSPWGGYSF
>TRBV6-1|NA|NA|TRBJ1-2
TGTGCCAGCAGTGACTATGCCATTAAAGTAACCACCTACTATGGCTCCACCTTC
CASSDYAIKVTTYYGSTF